This is a list of T cell receptor beta chains from one sample in a study of blood T cells in healthy people across ages. TCRdb recomputed calls from the 5' RACE reads with MiXCR, one row per CDR3 protein. In the table there are approximately 780,000 distinct CDR3 sequences, around a quarter of which are singletons. A further study also used this sample, focusing on T cells of mothers and their children.

The specimen was blood. The receptors were gathered from a boy between 10 and 17 years old in good health. CDR3s include the opening cysteine and the closing phenylalanine or tryptophan. Fields, in order: V gene, CDR3 protein.

V gene: TRBV2
CDR3 protein: CASSATGGEGGELFF

V gene: TRBV5-1
CDR3 protein: CASSLELFYEQYF

V gene: TRBV12-3/TRBV12-4
CDR3 protein: CAGAGGTDTQYF

V gene: TRBV4-1
CDR3 protein: CASSQETAVSSPLHF

V gene: TRBV5-1
CDR3 protein: CASSPLNDVPGYTF

V gene: TRBV5-5
CDR3 protein: CASSPLRTYEQYF

V gene: TRBV9
CDR3 protein: CASQGGDVGNEQFF

V gene: TRBV5-1
CDR3 protein: CASSLVRVDTGELFF

V gene: TRBV14
CDR3 protein: CASSHVLADYNEQFF

V gene: TRBV20-1
CDR3 protein: CSAKLQNTEAFF

V gene: TRBV29-1
CDR3 protein: CSVEYGRYYGYTF

V gene: TRBV29-1
CDR3 protein: CSVPSGQDLHSGNTIYF

V gene: TRBV15
CDR3 protein: CATSRAGNTEAFF

V gene: TRBV14
CDR3 protein: CASSRPGRAPGRNEAFF

V gene: TRBV2
CDR3 protein: CASTPPGLEETQYF

V gene: TRBV20-1
CDR3 protein: CSARGTVVTEAFF

V gene: TRBV12-3/TRBV12-4
CDR3 protein: CASSWGAGISYEQYF